The 19 T cell receptor beta chains presented below share a single source sample, sequenced in a study of blood T cell repertoires in COVID-19. Assay used: immunoSEQ multiplex PCR; TCRdb lists only in-frame clones, some missing. This table holds 250,000 to 300,000 clones, 89% found once. The material sequenced was PBMCs or T cells enriched from blood (not recorded which). These receptors came from a woman in her thirties or forties who had recovered from COVID-19.

The genes are TRBV25-1 and TRBJ1-2; no firm D call. The V end lost 4 bases, the J end lost 3 bases, and 15 bases lay between the germline ends. This CDR3 contains 15 residues. In germline, CDR1 is MGHDK, CDR2 SYGVNS. CDR3 nucleotide sequence: TGTGCCAGCAGTGTCGGTTCAACACTAGACTATGGCTACACCTTC. It codes for CASSVGSTLDYGYTF.

The V call is TRBV9, the J call TRBJ2-1, with 11 positions matching TRBD2. With 3 bases clipped from V and 3 bases from J, the junction kept 5 bases outside the gene matches. The germline V gene encodes CDR1 SGDLS and CDR2 YYNGEE. The CDR3 sequence is 16 residues long. The CDR3 DNA reads as TGTGCCAGCAGCGCGGAGACTAGCGGGATCTACAATGAGCAGTTCTTC. This codes for CASSAETSGIYNEQFF. The full variable domain, in which reference TRBV9 and TRBJ2-1 provide the parts outside the CDR3, is DSGVTQTPKHLITATGQRVTLRCSPRSGDLSVYWYQQSLDQGLQFLIQYYNGEERAKGNILERFSAQQFPDLHSELNLSSLELGDSALYFCASSAETSGIYNEQFFGPGTRLTVL.

This CDR3 reads CARRSDRGDGYTF. CDR3 bases: TGTGCCAGAAGATCTGACAGGGGGGATGGCTACACCTTC. This sequence joins TRBV5-3 and TRBJ1-2; 9 nucleotides line up with TRBD1. TRBV5-3 counts as an open reading frame of uncertain function. Trimming removed 5 bases from V and 6 bases from J; junction bases left unmatched: 5. This CDR3 is 13 amino acids long.

This rearrangement joins TRBV5-1 to TRBJ2-1, with 12 bases lining up with TRBD2. The V and J ends lost 0 bases and 7 bases, in that order; junction bases with no gene match: 2. The CDR3 spans 15 residues. CDR1 is SGHRS and CDR2 is YFSETQ in the germline V gene. Here the CDR3 DNA reads TGCGCCAGCAGCTTGGCACTAGCGGGAGGTAATGAGCAGTTCTTC. Translation: CASSLALAGGNEQFF.

CDR3 in amino acids: CATRQASNEQFF. In DNA, the CDR3 is TGTGCCACCAGGCAGGCCAGCAATGAGCAGTTCTTC. The rearrangement joins TRBV15 to TRBJ2-1, with D unclear. CDR3 length: 12 residues. Trimming left V 6 bases short and J 6 bases short, with 9 bases between. Germline values: CDR1 LNHNV, CDR2 YYDKDF (reference sequence).

The V call is TRBV2, the J call TRBJ2-2, with 9 bases lining up with TRBD2. V lost 0 bases to trimming and J lost 1 base; unmatched junction nucleotides: 6. The CDR3 has 18 amino acids. Per the germline V gene, CDR1 is SNHLY and CDR2 is FYNNEI. The CDR3 loop reads CASSEASGRRRNTGELFF. Here the CDR3 DNA reads TGTGCCAGCAGTGAAGCTAGCGGGAGAAGAAGGAACACCGGGGAGCTGTTTTTT.

The rearrangement uses TRBV11-3 and TRBJ2-1; a weak D match, TRBD1 (6 bases). Per the germline V gene, CDR1 is SGHNT and CDR2 is YENEEA. The CDR3 consists of 15 residues. Trimming took off 1 base at V and 8 bases at J, with 15 bases between the two ends. The CDR3 sequence: CASSLALDRTDEQFF. CDR3 coding DNA: TGTGCCAGCAGCTTAGCGCTCGACAGGACCGATGAGCAGTTCTTC.

CDR3 loop: CASSLFGLAGVGGANVLTF. CDR3 nucleotides: TGTGCCAGCAGTTTATTTGGGCTAGCGGGAGTGGGGGGGGCCAACGTCCTGACTTTC. This sequence joins TRBV27 and TRBJ2-6; 10 bases agree with TRBD2. The CDR3 extends over 19 amino acids. The germline gives CDR1 MNHEY, CDR2 SMNVEV (reference sequence). The J segment lost 4 bases and the V segment lost 1 base, leaving 10 bases of the junction unmatched.

V gene TRBV6-4 combines with J gene TRBJ1-1; 10 bases match TRBD1. The V gene's germline CDR1 is MRHNA and CDR2 SNTAGT. The CDR3 is 13 residues long. The V and J ends lost 5 bases and 11 bases, in that order; junction bases with no gene match: 8. CDR3 in DNA: TGTGCCAGCAGTCGTGACAGGGGGCAAAGTGCTTTCTTT. Amino acid sequence: CASSRDRGQSAFF.

V and J are TRBV5-1 and TRBJ2-7; D unresolved. V shed 0 bases and J shed 7 bases, with 14 bases lying between them. Germline V gene lookup returns CDR1 SGHRS and CDR2 YFSETQ. The CDR3 consists of 14 residues. The chain's CDR3 is CASSLEFSLGEQYF. CDR3 in DNA: TGCGCCAGCAGCTTGGAATTTAGCTTAGGAGAGCAGTACTTC. The full variable domain, with the rest looked up from reference TRBV5-1 and TRBJ2-7, is KAGVTQTPRYLIKTRGQQVTLSCSPISGHRSVSWYQQTPGQGLQFLFEYFSETQRNKGNFPGRFSGRQFSNSRSEMNVSTLELGDSALYLCASSLEFSLGEQYFGPGTRLTVT.

J is TRBJ2-2 and V is TRBV5-5, with a possible D match to TRBD1 (6 bases). This CDR3 comprises 19 residues. CDR1 is SGHKS and CDR2 is YYEKEE in the germline V gene (reference sequence). V lost 1 base, J lost 5 bases, and 24 bases lay in between. In DNA form, the CDR3 reads TGTGCCAGCAGCTTGAGTTTTGGGTCGACGCAGGGACAAACCGGGGAGCTGTTTTTT. It is translated as CASSLSFGSTQGQTGELFF.

This clone was observed a single time. This sequence joins TRBV10-3 and TRBJ1-3; possibly TRBD1 for D (5 bases). V was cut by 8 bases and J by 3 bases, with 8 bases left in between. Germline V lookup: CDR1 ENHRY, CDR2 SYGVKD. This CDR3 spans 12 amino acids. CDR3 DNA sequence: TGTGCCATCGGGACTGATGGAAACACCATATATTTT. Translated: CAIGTDGNTIYF.

The DNA for the CDR3 is TGTGCCAGTAGTATAGCCTCTACGGACAGGGGACCTTACACGCTGTTTTTT. Its translation is CASSIASTDRGPYTLFF. The rearrangement links TRBV19 to TRBJ1-4, with 9 positions matching TRBD1. J lost 14 bases, V lost 1 base, and 17 bases had no gene match. Germline lookup yields CDR1 LNHDA and CDR2 SQIVND (reference sequence). This CDR3 is built from 17 residues.

J is TRBJ2-7 and V is TRBV19; D not certain. Trimming took 3 bases from V and 0 from J, leaving 9 bases between them. Germline-derived CDR1 and CDR2 are LNHDA and SQIVND (reference sequence). The CDR3 contains 14 residues. The CDR3 DNA sequence: TGTGCCAGTAGTATTGCAGGCCGCTCCTACGAGCAGTACTTC. Residues: CASSIAGRSYEQYF.

The rearrangement joins TRBV11-2 to TRBJ2-1, with 7 nucleotides matching TRBD2. CDR1 is SGHAT and CDR2 is FQNNGV in the germline V gene. V shed 2 bases, J shed 4 bases, and the junction held 2 bases outside the gene matches. This CDR3 has 14 residues. The CDR3 reads CASSLPGGYNEQFF. As DNA, the CDR3 is TGTGCCAGCAGCTTACCGGGAGGTTACAATGAGCAGTTCTTC.

The chain employs TRBV25-1 and TRBJ2-1; 8 bases are a match to TRBD1. Germline V gene lookup returns CDR1 MGHDK and CDR2 SYGVNS. CDR3 length: 15 amino acids. V lost 4 bases and J lost 4; bases outside the gene matches: 6. As DNA, the CDR3 is TGTGCCAGCAGTGCGGACAGGGTTGTGTACAATGAGCAGTTCTTC. Translated: CASSADRVVYNEQFF.

The J gene is TRBJ2-3, the V gene TRBV6-1; 11 bases are a match to TRBD2. There are 17 residues in the CDR3. The J segment lost 3 bases and the V segment lost 1 base, leaving 6 bases of the junction unmatched. CDR1 is MNHNS and CDR2 is SASEGT in the germline V gene. For the CDR3, the DNA is TGTGCCAGCAGTGAAGAGGTTAGCGGGAGGGTTACAGATACGCAGTATTTT. Translation gives CASSEEVSGRVTDTQYF.

CDR3 residues: CASTSDRGYTEAFF. DNA for the CDR3: TGTGCCAGCACCTCCGACAGGGGGTACACTGAAGCTTTCTTT. This chain joins TRBV2 and TRBJ1-1; 9 nucleotides align to TRBD1. After removal of 7 bases from V and 3 bases from J, the junction contained 6 bases not matched to a gene. This CDR3 has 14 amino acids. Germline CDR1 SNHLY, CDR2 FYNNEI. Variable domain in full (rest from reference TRBV2 and TRBJ1-1): EPEVTQTPSHQVTQMGQEVILRCVPISNHLYFYWYRQILGQKVEFLVSFYNNEISEKSEIFDDQFSVERPDGSNFTLKIRSTKLEDSAMYFCASTSDRGYTEAFFGQGTRLTVV.

This clone occurred once. The chain links TRBV2 to TRBJ1-6; D uncertain. The CDR3 is made up of 17 amino acids. Trimming took 5 bases from V and 0 from J, leaving 14 bases between them. The germline V gene has CDR1 SNHLY and CDR2 FYNNEI. The CDR3 DNA reads as TGTGCCAGCAGTCAGAACACAGTGAGCTCCTATAATTCACCCCTCCACTTT. Amino acids: CASSQNTVSSYNSPLHF.